Each of the 18 T cell receptor beta chains below was sequenced from the same sample in a study of shared T cell receptors in the human thymus listed by TCRdb under 2021. Receptor amplification or capture employed the immunoSEQ multiplex PCR assay. Held by TCRdb, this immuneACCESS table contains in-frame sequences only and omits some clones. Under half of the omission traces to an unresolved V gene where checked; the cause of the rest is unknown. The sample data list 640,000 or so clones, and around 87% of these were observed just once. The ten largest clones capture roughly 0.0094% of the sample. These data were also filed under a second study, of human thymus T cells.

Sequences were obtained from thymocytes. All receptors come from a boy under three years old with a congenital heart defect. Donor details come from another sample of the same person, matched by shared clones.

Worth noting for this clone: Different DNA sequences within this sample yield the same CDR3. The rearrangement joins TRBV25-1 to TRBJ1-6; 7 bases match TRBD1. V was pared by 8 bases and J by 3 bases, with 1 base of the junction left unmatched. The CDR3 is 13 amino acids. Germline loops: CDR1 MGHDK, CDR2 SYGVNS. The CDR3 protein is CASGTDYNSPLHF. The CDR3 DNA reads TGTGCCAGCGGGACAGACTATAATTCACCCCTCCACTTT.

The J gene is TRBJ1-6, the V gene TRBV28; no definite D call. CDR1 is MDHEN and CDR2 is SYDVKM in the germline V gene. V dropped 11 bases and J dropped 3 bases, with 14 bases sitting between them. This CDR3 region has 14 residues. CDR3 DNA sequence: TGTGCCGAGTCGGCAGGTAACTATAATTCACCCCTCCACTTT. Encoded protein: CAESAGNYNSPLHF.

The chain joins TRBV15 to TRBJ2-1; 8 bases map to TRBD2. With 3 bases clipped from V and 4 bases from J, the junction kept 2 bases outside the gene matches. This CDR3 comprises 14 residues. Germline CDR1 reads LNHNV; CDR2 reads YYDKDF (reference sequence). The CDR3 here is CATSRKRGYNEQFF. DNA for the CDR3: TGTGCCACCAGCAGGAAGCGGGGGTACAATGAGCAGTTCTTC.

V usage is TRBV27 and J usage is TRBJ1-1, with 10 positions matching TRBD1. The length of the CDR3 is 15 residues. Germline V gene lookup returns CDR1 MNHEY and CDR2 SMNVEV (reference sequence). The J segment lost 2 bases and the V segment lost 7 bases, leaving 7 bases of the junction unmatched. The CDR3 DNA reads as TGTGCCAGCACCCGGACAGGGGGATTTAACACTGAAGCTTTCTTT. This encodes CASTRTGGFNTEAFF.

The chain uses TRBV5-1 and TRBJ1-1; TRBD1 aligns across 8 bases. J gave up 3 bases and V 3 bases, and 13 bases lay outside the gene matches. This CDR3 region has 17 residues. CDR1 and CDR2 from the germline V gene are SGHRS and YFSETQ. The CDR3 spells CASSSKPGQEGDTEAFF. The CDR3 region has the DNA TGCGCCAGCAGCTCTAAACCGGGACAGGAAGGGGACACTGAAGCTTTCTTT.

CDR3 sequence (DNA): TGTGCCAGCAGCTTAATTCGCGGCGATACGCAGTATTTT. Its translation is CASSLIRGDTQYF. V and J are TRBV7-2 and TRBJ2-3; D is unresolved. V lost 2 bases and J 6 bases, leaving 9 bases between the germline ends. Germline lookup yields CDR1 SGHTA and CDR2 FQGNSA. This CDR3 has 13 amino acids.

V gene TRBV7-2 combines with J gene TRBJ2-5; TRBD1 is a possible D gene (5 bases). The CDR3 covers 14 residues. Looked up from germline, CDR1 is SGHTA and CDR2 is FQGNSA. Trimming left V 7 bases short and J 0 bases short, with 12 bases between. The CDR3 protein is CASKQGVHQETQYF. In DNA form, the CDR3 reads TGTGCCAGCAAGCAAGGGGTACACCAAGAGACCCAGTACTTC.

The chain is built from TRBV28 and TRBJ2-1; TRBD2 aligns across 10 bases. CDR3 length: 18 amino acids. The germline CDR1 and CDR2 sequences are MDHEN and SYDVKM. The V segment lost 5 bases and the J segment 2 bases; nucleotides outside the gene matches: 12. The DNA for the CDR3 is TGTGCCAGCAGTACCGAACCTAAACTAGCGGGAACCTACAATGAGCAGTTCTTC. This sequence encodes CASSTEPKLAGTYNEQFF.

This sequence joins TRBV27 and TRBJ1-3; 11 bases align to TRBD1. From germline, CDR1 is MNHEY and CDR2 SMNVEV (reference sequence). V shed 4 bases and J 8 bases; nucleotides not matched to a gene: 7. The CDR3 has 15 amino acids. CDR3 in amino acids: CASSWTGGIWDTIYF. Written as DNA, the CDR3 is TGTGCCAGCAGTTGGACAGGGGGCATTTGGGACACCATATATTTT.

This rearrangement joins TRBV7-3 to TRBJ2-3; D is ambiguous. Trimming shortened V by 4 bases and J by 4 bases, and 12 bases separated the two germline ends. The CDR3 has 14 amino acids. CDR1 and CDR2 (germline): SGHTA, FQGTGA. The DNA for the CDR3 is TGTGCCAGCAGCTCTACCGGTTGGTCAGATACGCAGTATTTT. It specifies CASSSTGWSDTQYF.

V gene TRBV5-1 combines with J gene TRBJ2-5; 7 bases match TRBD1. J was trimmed by 5 bases and V by 1 base; bases with no gene match: 5. This CDR3 comprises 14 residues. Germline lookup yields CDR1 SGHRS and CDR2 YFSETQ. The CDR3 coding sequence is TGCGCCAGCAGCTTGAGGGGGCGCGGGGAGACCCAGTACTTC. This gives the protein CASSLRGRGETQYF.

The chain uses TRBV9 and TRBJ2-1; TRBD1 matches 8 bases. CDR1 is SGDLS, CDR2 YYNGEE, per germline. This CDR3 comprises 13 residues. Trimming took 4 bases from V and 10 from J; bases not matched to a gene: 7. CDR3 sequence (DNA): TGTGCCAGCAGCCCACACACAGGGGGGGAGCAGTTCTTC. It specifies CASSPHTGGEQFF.

The chain carries TRBV5-6 and TRBJ1-6; possibly TRBD1 for D (5 bases). Trimming removed 0 bases from V and 3 bases from J, with 13 bases in between. The germline gives CDR1 SGHDT, CDR2 YYEEEE. The CDR3 runs to 17 residues. The CDR3 nucleotides read TGTGCCAGCAGCTTGGGACCTGACAGAGTCTATAATTCACCCCTCCACTTT. Encoded protein: CASSLGPDRVYNSPLHF.

The chain couples TRBV6-4 to TRBJ2-5, with D possibly matching TRBD2 (6 bases). CDR3 length equals 16 residues. Germline-derived CDR1 and CDR2 are MRHNA and SNTAGT. V lost 2 bases and J lost 3, with 16 bases in between. DNA of the CDR3: TGTGCCAGCAGTGACCGTCGGCGGGGCCTTAAAGAGACCCAGTACTTC. It yields the protein CASSDRRRGLKETQYF.

This sequence joins TRBV5-1 and TRBJ2-4; D remains unclear. There are 16 residues in the CDR3. Germline assignment: CDR1 SGHRS and CDR2 YFSETQ. V lost 4 bases, J lost 0 bases, and 14 bases lay in between. The CDR3 reads CASSLLQGEAKNIQYF. The CDR3 nucleotides are TGCGCCAGCAGCCTTCTCCAAGGAGAAGCCAAAAACATTCAGTACTTC. The full variable domain, with the rest looked up from reference TRBV5-1 and TRBJ2-4, is KAGVTQTPRYLIKTRGQQVTLSCSPISGHRSVSWYQQTPGQGLQFLFEYFSETQRNKGNFPGRFSGRQFSNSRSEMNVSTLELGDSALYLCASSLLQGEAKNIQYFGAGTRLSVL.

The V gene is TRBV4-2, the J gene TRBJ2-7; 7 bases agree with TRBD2. V lost 0 bases and J lost 2; bases outside the gene matches: 7. Germline CDR1 and CDR2: LGHNA and YNFKEQ. This CDR3 has 16 amino acids. The DNA of the CDR3 is TGTGCCAGCAGCCAAGAAAGGGGTGCGGGGGCCTACGAGCAGTACTTC. It codes for CASSQERGAGAYEQYF.

The chain uses TRBV5-6 and TRBJ2-1; 8 nucleotides match TRBD2. The CDR3 runs to 15 residues. Looked up from germline, CDR1 is SGHDT and CDR2 is YYEEEE. J gave up 5 bases and V 2 bases, and 6 bases lay outside the gene matches. This CDR3 reads CASSFLRGVNNEQFF. DNA for the CDR3: TGTGCCAGCAGCTTCTTGCGGGGGGTCAACAATGAGCAGTTCTTC.

This chain joins TRBV5-4 and TRBJ2-1, with 10 bases identical to TRBD2. Trimming at V came to 4 bases and at J to 0 bases, leaving 13 bases not matched to a gene. Germline CDR1 and CDR2: SGHNT and YYREEE (reference sequence). The CDR3 runs 19 residues. CDR3 sequence reads: CASSPRTSGNLSSYNEQFF. The CDR3 region has the DNA TGTGCCAGCAGCCCTCGGACTAGCGGAAACCTAAGCTCCTACAATGAGCAGTTCTTC. Looking up the rest from reference TRBV5-4 and TRBJ2-1 gives the full variable domain: ETGVTQSPTHLIKTRGQQVTLRCSSQSGHNTVSWYQQALGQGPQFIFQYYREEENGRGNFPPRFSGLQFPNYSSELNVNALELDDSALYLCASSPRTSGNLSSYNEQFFGPGTRLTVL.